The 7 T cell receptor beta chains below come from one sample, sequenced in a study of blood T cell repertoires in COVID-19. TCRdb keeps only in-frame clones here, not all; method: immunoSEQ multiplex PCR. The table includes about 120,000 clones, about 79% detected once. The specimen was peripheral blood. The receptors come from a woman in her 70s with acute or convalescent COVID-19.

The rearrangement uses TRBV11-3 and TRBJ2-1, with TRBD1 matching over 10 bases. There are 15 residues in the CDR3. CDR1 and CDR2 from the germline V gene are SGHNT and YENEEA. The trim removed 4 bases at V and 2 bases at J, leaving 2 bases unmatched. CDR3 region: CASSYGTGAYNEQFF. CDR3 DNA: TGTGCCAGCAGCTATGGGACAGGGGCCTACAATGAGCAGTTCTTC.

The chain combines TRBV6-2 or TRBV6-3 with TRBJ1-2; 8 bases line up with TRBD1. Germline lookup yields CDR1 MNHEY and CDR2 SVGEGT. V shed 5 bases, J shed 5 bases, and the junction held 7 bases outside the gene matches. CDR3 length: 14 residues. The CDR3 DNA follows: TGTGCCAGCAGTCGGGGGACAGGTCGGTATGGCTACACCTTC. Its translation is CASSRGTGRYGYTF.

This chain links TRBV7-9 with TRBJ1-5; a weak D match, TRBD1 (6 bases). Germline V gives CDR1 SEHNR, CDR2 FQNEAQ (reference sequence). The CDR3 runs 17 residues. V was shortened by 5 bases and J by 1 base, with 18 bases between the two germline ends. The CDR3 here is CASSHLKQGLSNQPQHF. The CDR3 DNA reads TGTGCCAGCAGCCACCTAAAACAGGGTCTCAGCAATCAGCCCCAGCATTTT.

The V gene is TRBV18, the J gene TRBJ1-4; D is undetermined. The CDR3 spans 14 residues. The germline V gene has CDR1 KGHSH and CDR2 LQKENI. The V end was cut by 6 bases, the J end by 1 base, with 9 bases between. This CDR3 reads CASSRSQTNEKLFF. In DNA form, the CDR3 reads TGTGCCAGCTCGCGTAGCCAAACTAATGAAAAACTGTTTTTT.

CDR3 bases: TGTGCCTGGAGTCACCGGTCAGGGGGATTCAATCAGCCCCAGCATTTT. It encodes CAWSHRSGGFNQPQHF. J is TRBJ1-5 and V is TRBV30, with 7 bases matching TRBD1. The CDR3 is made up of 16 amino acids. V lost 2 bases and J lost 3; bases outside the gene matches: 10. Germline loops: CDR1 GTSNPN, CDR2 SVGIG (reference sequence).

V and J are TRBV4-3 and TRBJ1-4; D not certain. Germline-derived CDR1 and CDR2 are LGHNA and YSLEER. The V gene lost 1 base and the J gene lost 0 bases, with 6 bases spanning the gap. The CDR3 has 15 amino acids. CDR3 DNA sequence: TGCGCCAGCAGCCAAGTACAGCCAACTAATGAAAAACTGTTTTTT. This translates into CASSQVQPTNEKLFF.

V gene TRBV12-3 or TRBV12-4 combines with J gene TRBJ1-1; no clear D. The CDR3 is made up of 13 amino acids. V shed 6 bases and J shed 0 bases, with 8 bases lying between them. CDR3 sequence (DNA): TGTGCCAGCAGCGGAGCTATGAACACTGAAGCTTTCTTT. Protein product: CASSGAMNTEAFF.